The source of this T cell receptor (beta chain) is a study of blood T cell repertoires in COVID-19. As processed by the authors: Amplifying reference gene primers gave estimates of nucleated cell counts. Clones were read by immunoSEQ multiplex PCR, and TCRdb kept only the in-frame ones, dropping some. V and J calls and clone size are those listed in that table; D and trimming were worked out from the DNA. Here the sample spans over 150,000 clones, about 86% being singletons. The CDR3 is made up of 13 amino acids. Germline-derived CDR1 and CDR2 are KGHSH and LQKENI. V was shortened by 1 base and J by 9 bases, with 9 bases between the two germline ends.

This clonotype was obtained from a man in his fifties with active or convalescent COVID-19. The chain links TRBV18 to TRBJ2-2; the D gene is possibly TRBD1 (5 bases). The sample taken for sequencing was peripheral blood. The DNA for the CDR3 is TGTGCCAGCTCACCACAAGGGGCCCGGGAGCTGTTTTTT. This translates into CASSPQGARELFF.